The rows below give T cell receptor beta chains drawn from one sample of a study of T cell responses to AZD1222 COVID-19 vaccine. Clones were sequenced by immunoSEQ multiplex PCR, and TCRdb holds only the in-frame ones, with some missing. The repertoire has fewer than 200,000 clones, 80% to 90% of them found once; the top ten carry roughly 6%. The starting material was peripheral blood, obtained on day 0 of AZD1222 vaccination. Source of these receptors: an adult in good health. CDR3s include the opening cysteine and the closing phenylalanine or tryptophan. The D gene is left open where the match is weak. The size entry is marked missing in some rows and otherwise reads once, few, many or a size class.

CDR3 protein: CASSQTSGRDYEQFF
CDR3 DNA: TGCGCCAGCAGCCAGACTAGCGGGAGGGACTATGAGCAGTTCTTC
CDR3 length: 15
clone size: -
D gene: TRBD2
J gene: TRBJ2-1
V gene: TRBV4-3

CDR3 protein: CASSEFRTDRQGGCEQYF
CDR3 DNA: TGCGCCAGCAGTGAATTCCGTACAGACCGGCAGGGGGGGTGCGAGCAGTACTTC
CDR3 length: 18
clone size: once
D gene: -
J gene: TRBJ2-7
V gene: TRBV10-1

CDR3 protein: CASSVGAYQETQYF
CDR3 DNA: TGTGCCAGCAGCGTCGGCGCTTATCAAGAGACCCAGTACTTC
CDR3 length: 14
clone size: once
D gene: -
J gene: TRBJ2-5
V gene: TRBV9

CDR3 protein: CASSLWRTSGMGTQYF
CDR3 DNA: TGTGCCAGCAGTTTATGGCGGACTAGCGGGATGGGTACGCAGTATTTT
CDR3 length: 16
clone size: -
D gene: TRBD2
J gene: TRBJ2-3
V gene: TRBV28

CDR3 protein: CASTNRGRGTPNEQFF
CDR3 DNA: TGTGCCAGTACCAATAGGGGTAGGGGTACCCCTAATGAGCAGTTCTTC
CDR3 length: 16
clone size: -
D gene: -
J gene: TRBJ2-1
V gene: TRBV19

CDR3 protein: CASSLKRDGYTF
CDR3 DNA: TGTGCCAGCAGTTTAAAGAGGGATGGCTACACCTTC
CDR3 length: 12
clone size: -
D gene: -
J gene: TRBJ1-2
V gene: TRBV28

CDR3 protein: CASSQGTNEKLFF
CDR3 DNA: TGTGCCAGCAGCCAAGGAACTAATGAAAAACTGTTTTTT
CDR3 length: 13
clone size: once
D gene: -
J gene: TRBJ1-4
V gene: TRBV3-1/TRBV3-2

CDR3 protein: CASRKGTGSSYEQYF
CDR3 DNA: TGTGCCAGCAGGAAGGGGACAGGGAGCTCCTACGAGCAGTACTTC
CDR3 length: 15
clone size: -
D gene: TRBD1
J gene: TRBJ2-7
V gene: TRBV6-5

CDR3 protein: CASRRTSGGDQETQYF
CDR3 DNA: TGTGCCAGCAGACGGACTAGCGGGGGAGACCAAGAGACCCAGTACTTC
CDR3 length: 16
clone size: -
D gene: TRBD2
J gene: TRBJ2-5
V gene: TRBV3-1/TRBV3-2

CDR3 protein: CASSLEWADHSNQPQHF
CDR3 DNA: TGTGCCAGCAGCTTGGAATGGGCCGATCATAGCAATCAGCCCCAGCATTTT
CDR3 length: 17
clone size: -
D gene: -
J gene: TRBJ1-5
V gene: TRBV5-8

CDR3 protein: CATPGAGDTGELFF
CDR3 DNA: TGTGCCACCCCGGGAGCAGGGGACACCGGGGAGCTGTTTTTT
CDR3 length: 14
clone size: -
D gene: -
J gene: TRBJ2-2
V gene: TRBV24-1

CDR3 protein: CASSLVPGNTEAFF
CDR3 DNA: TGTGCCAGCAGCTTAGTTCCAGGGAACACTGAAGCTTTCTTT
CDR3 length: 14
clone size: -
D gene: -
J gene: TRBJ1-1
V gene: TRBV7-2

CDR3 protein: CASSFGTGARNTIYF
CDR3 DNA: TGTGCCAGCAGCTTCGGGACAGGGGCCAGAAACACCATATATTTT
CDR3 length: 15
clone size: -
D gene: TRBD1
J gene: TRBJ1-3
V gene: TRBV11-2

CDR3 protein: CASSPEREREQYF
CDR3 DNA: TGTGCCAGCAGTCCAGAGCGGGAACGCGAGCAGTACTTC
CDR3 length: 13
clone size: once
D gene: TRBD2
J gene: TRBJ2-7
V gene: TRBV2

CDR3 protein: CASSEGWGGLGELFF
CDR3 DNA: TGTGCCAGCAGTGAGGGCTGGGGAGGACTGGGGGAGCTGTTTTTT
CDR3 length: 15
clone size: few
D gene: -
J gene: TRBJ2-2
V gene: TRBV6-1

CDR3 protein: CASSSSGALGGYTF
CDR3 DNA: TGTGCCAGCAGTTCGTCGGGGGCTCTTGGTGGCTACACCTTC
CDR3 length: 14
clone size: -
D gene: -
J gene: TRBJ1-2
V gene: TRBV6-5

CDR3 protein: CAWSPGTSYEQYF
CDR3 DNA: TGTGCCTGGAGTCCCGGGACCTCCTACGAGCAGTACTTC
CDR3 length: 13
clone size: -
D gene: -
J gene: TRBJ2-7
V gene: TRBV30

CDR3 protein: CASSGGPSVPYEQYF
CDR3 DNA: TGTGCCAGCAGCGGGGGGCCTAGCGTTCCCTACGAGCAGTACTTC
CDR3 length: 15
clone size: -
D gene: -
J gene: TRBJ2-7
V gene: TRBV7-9

CDR3 protein: CASRALPTEAFF
CDR3 DNA: TGTGCCAGTAGGGCCCTGCCCACTGAAGCTTTCTTT
CDR3 length: 12
clone size: -
D gene: -
J gene: TRBJ1-1
V gene: TRBV19

CDR3 protein: CASSVGLGGSGYTF
CDR3 DNA: TGTGCCAGCAGTGTTGGACTGGGAGGATCGGGCTACACCTTC
CDR3 length: 14
clone size: -
D gene: -
J gene: TRBJ1-2
V gene: TRBV28

CDR3 protein: CASNRRQGRSNQPQHF
CDR3 DNA: TGTGCCAGTAATCGAAGACAGGGTCGGAGCAATCAGCCCCAGCATTTT
CDR3 length: 16
clone size: -
D gene: TRBD1
J gene: TRBJ1-5
V gene: TRBV19

CDR3 protein: CASSLRLAGLHSGYEQYF
CDR3 DNA: TGTGCCAGCAGTCTAAGACTAGCGGGGCTTCATTCGGGCTACGAGCAGTACTTC
CDR3 length: 18
clone size: -
D gene: TRBD2
J gene: TRBJ2-7
V gene: TRBV27

CDR3 protein: CASSFSPPTSGGARETQYF
CDR3 DNA: TGTGCCAGCAGTTTTTCCCCTCCGACTAGCGGGGGGGCTCGAGAGACCCAGTACTTC
CDR3 length: 19
clone size: -
D gene: TRBD2
J gene: TRBJ2-5
V gene: TRBV27

CDR3 protein: CASSWLKWSDTQYF
CDR3 DNA: TGCGCCAGCAGCTGGTTAAAGTGGTCAGATACGCAGTATTTT
CDR3 length: 14
clone size: once
D gene: -
J gene: TRBJ2-3
V gene: TRBV5-1

CDR3 protein: CASRYGQGQTYEQYF
CDR3 DNA: TGTGCCAGCAGATATGGACAGGGCCAGACATACGAGCAGTACTTC
CDR3 length: 15
clone size: -
D gene: TRBD1
J gene: TRBJ2-7
V gene: TRBV6-6

CDR3 protein: CASSESGSGANVLTF
CDR3 DNA: TGCGCCAGCAGTGAGTCGGGGTCCGGGGCCAACGTCCTGACTTTC
CDR3 length: 15
clone size: -
D gene: -
J gene: TRBJ2-6
V gene: TRBV10-1

CDR3 protein: CASSYGNTWKEPQHF
CDR3 DNA: TGTGCCAGCAGTTACGGGAACACCTGGAAGGAGCCCCAGCATTTT
CDR3 length: 15
clone size: -
D gene: -
J gene: TRBJ1-5
V gene: TRBV6-2/TRBV6-3

CDR3 protein: CASSWGQGPYNEQFF
CDR3 DNA: TGTGCCAGCAGCTGGGGACAGGGGCCCTACAATGAGCAGTTCTTC
CDR3 length: 15
clone size: few
D gene: TRBD1
J gene: TRBJ2-1
V gene: TRBV7-3

CDR3 protein: CASSIRASGPIEQFF
CDR3 DNA: TGTGCCAGTAGTATTAGGGCTAGCGGTCCAATCGAGCAGTTCTTC
CDR3 length: 15
clone size: -
D gene: TRBD2
J gene: TRBJ2-1
V gene: TRBV19

CDR3 protein: CASRPGTGEYGYTF
CDR3 DNA: TGTGCCAGCAGACCAGGGACAGGGGAATATGGCTACACCTTC
CDR3 length: 14
clone size: -
D gene: TRBD1
J gene: TRBJ1-2
V gene: TRBV6-5

CDR3 protein: CASSLGSGGSWALHF
CDR3 DNA: TGTGCCAGCAGCTTAGGGTCAGGCGGCAGTTGGGCCCTCCACTTT
CDR3 length: 15
clone size: -
D gene: -
J gene: TRBJ1-6
V gene: TRBV7-2

CDR3 protein: CASSFYPRGSSGNTIYF
CDR3 DNA: TGTGCCAGCAGCTTTTATCCGCGAGGTAGCTCTGGAAACACCATATATTTT
CDR3 length: 17
clone size: -
D gene: -
J gene: TRBJ1-3
V gene: TRBV7-3

CDR3 protein: CASSLGQGRGYEQYF
CDR3 DNA: TGTGCCAGCAGCCTAGGACAGGGTCGTGGGTACGAGCAGTACTTC
CDR3 length: 15
clone size: -
D gene: TRBD1
J gene: TRBJ2-7
V gene: TRBV11-1